Each of the 20 T cell receptor beta chains below was sequenced from the same sample in a study of Ad26.COV2.S vaccination and SARS-CoV-2 variants. Stated treatment: about 20 received Ad26.COV2.S at low or high dose, single or two shots; roughly five received placebo; per-sample allocation not given. Samples came from day 63 after the first vaccine or placebo injection. TCRdb keeps only in-frame clones here, not all; method: immunoSEQ multiplex PCR. In the table there are around 340,000 clones, approximately 90% of which are singletons. The sequencing here drew on peripheral blood, taken in a trial of Ad26.COV2.S vaccine versus placebo. These receptors originate from a person between 18 and 65 years old who received the Ad26.COV2.S COVID-19 vaccine or a placebo.

The chain joins TRBV12-3 or TRBV12-4 to TRBJ2-4; the D gene is possibly TRBD1 (7 bases). Trimming cost V 3 bases and J 7 bases, with 10 bases left between them. The CDR3 contains 13 residues. The DNA for the CDR3 is TGTGCCAGCAGTTTTGCAGGGGGGAACATTCAGTACTTC. Its translation: CASSFAGGNIQYF.

The chain links TRBV3-1 (or the pseudogene TRBV3-2) to TRBJ2-1, with 7 bases that match TRBD1. V was clipped by 1 base and J by 6 bases; unmatched bases: 3. This CDR3 comprises 14 residues. From germline, CDR1 is LGHDT and CDR2 YNNKEL (reference sequence). CDR3 nucleotides: TGTGCCAGCAGCCAAGCGGGACAGTCCAATGAGCAGTTCTTC. This codes for CASSQAGQSNEQFF.

The chain joins TRBV6-5 to TRBJ2-2; 8 bases line up with TRBD1. The CDR3 loop spans 14 amino acids. After removal of 7 bases from V and 3 bases from J, the junction contained 4 bases not matched to a gene. Germline CDR1 is MNHEY and CDR2 is SVGAGI. CDR3 sequence (DNA): TGTGCCAGCACCAGGGGGCTGGACACCGGGGAGCTGTTTTTT. As protein: CASTRGLDTGELFF.

The V and J genes are TRBV5-5 and TRBJ1-5; D ambiguous. V gave up 0 bases and J gave up 3 bases, with 7 bases separating them. Germline values: CDR1 SGHKS, CDR2 YYEKEE (reference sequence). The CDR3 totals 14 residues. CDR3 protein: CASSLVLSNQPQHF. In nucleotides, the CDR3 is TGTGCCAGCAGCTTGGTACTGTCCAATCAGCCCCAGCATTTT.

This clone was counted once. Other DNA sequences from this sample encode an identical CDR3 as well. The gene calls are TRBV20-1 and TRBJ1-1; D gene unclear. The CDR3 has 11 residues. Germline CDR1 is DFQATT and CDR2 is SNEGSKA (reference sequence). V lost 3 bases and J 2 bases, leaving 4 bases between the germline ends. This CDR3 reads CSARENTEAFF. CDR3 nucleotide sequence: TGCAGTGCTAGGGAAAACACTGAAGCTTTCTTT.

V is TRBV3-1 (or the pseudogene TRBV3-2) and J is TRBJ1-2; possible D gene TRBD1, 5 bases. The germline V and J ends were trimmed by 4 bases and 4 bases, with 10 bases remaining between them. CDR1 and CDR2 (germline): LGHDT, YNNKEL (reference sequence). CDR3 length: 13 amino acids. Here the CDR3 DNA reads TGTGCCAGCAGCCCCAGACAGACCTATGGCTACACCTTC. Its protein is CASSPRQTYGYTF.

The chain has TRBV25-1 and TRBJ2-2, with a weak D call TRBD1 (6 bases). Germline values: CDR1 MGHDK, CDR2 SYGVNS. V was pared by 3 bases and J by 4 bases, with 21 bases between. The CDR3 has 18 amino acids. The chain's CDR3 is CASSDQTRWAGATGELFF. The CDR3, as DNA: TGTGCCAGCAGTGATCAAACCCGATGGGCAGGGGCCACCGGGGAGCTGTTTTTT.

As concerns this clone: A much larger clone differs by one base, so this may be a read error. V is TRBV5-6 and J is TRBJ1-2, with D unresolved. This CDR3 is 12 amino acids long. Germline CDR1 SGHDT, CDR2 YYEEEE. The V and J ends lost 0 bases and 3 bases respectively, with 3 bases between them. In DNA form, the CDR3 reads TGTGCCAGCAGCTTGGCTGACTATGGCTACACCTTC. Translated: CASSLADYGYTF. Using reference TRBV5-6 and TRBJ1-2 for the parts outside the CDR3, the full variable domain is DAGVTQSPTHLIKTRGQQVTLRCSPKSGHDTVSWYQQALGQGPQFIFQYYEEEERQRGNFPDRFSGHQFPNYSSELNVNALLLGDSALYLCASSLADYGYTFGSGTRLTVV.

V usage is TRBV2 and J usage is TRBJ1-5; possibly TRBD1 for D (6 bases). V was cut by 1 base and J by 5 bases, with 12 bases left in between. The germline gives CDR1 SNHLY, CDR2 FYNNEI. The CDR3 runs to 15 residues. CDR3 in DNA: TGTGCCAGCAGTGAAGGGACAGACAGCGATCAGCCCCAGCATTTT. Residues: CASSEGTDSDQPQHF.

Notes on this clone: Within the sample, other DNA sequences also encode this same CDR3. The rearrangement links TRBV4-1 to TRBJ1-5; D not resolved. The CDR3 consists of 15 residues. Germline values: CDR1 MGHRA, CDR2 YSYEKL. Trimming removed 0 bases from V and 4 bases from J, with 10 bases in between. In nucleotides, the CDR3 is TGCGCCAGCAGCCAAGAAGGGAGGGTGAATCAGCCCCAGCATTTT. This gives the protein CASSQEGRVNQPQHF.

The CDR3: CASSLLMGGYNEQFF. DNA for the CDR3: TGTGCCAGCAGCCTCCTTATGGGAGGGTACAATGAGCAGTTCTTC. This chain links TRBV5-4 with TRBJ2-1; TRBD2 aligns across 7 bases. The CDR3 length is 15 residues. V gave up 4 bases and J gave up 4 bases; unmatched junction bases: 8. The germline V gene has CDR1 SGHNT and CDR2 YYREEE (reference sequence).

The V and J genes are TRBV27 and TRBJ2-1; 12 positions match TRBD2. V trimming: 1 base; J trimming: 0 bases; junction bases outside the gene matches: 4. This CDR3 is 18 amino acids long. CDR1 is MNHEY, CDR2 SMNVEV, per germline (reference sequence). The CDR3 DNA reads as TGTGCCAGCAGTTTATGGTCTAGCGGGAGGGGCTCCTACAATGAGCAGTTCTTC. Protein: CASSLWSSGRGSYNEQFF.

The V call is TRBV5-6, the J call TRBJ2-1, with 8 bases fitting TRBD2. CDR1 is SGHDT and CDR2 is YYEEEE in the germline V gene. There are 18 residues in the CDR3. The V gene end was trimmed by 4 bases and the J gene end by 4 bases; junction bases not matched to a gene: 16. CDR3 protein: CASSTQYWAGGNYNEQFF. DNA for the CDR3: TGTGCCAGCAGCACTCAGTACTGGGCGGGGGGCAATTACAATGAGCAGTTCTTC.

The rearrangement uses TRBV6-2 or TRBV6-3 and TRBJ2-7; 13 nucleotides match TRBD2. CDR1 MNHEY and CDR2 SVGEGT come from the germline V gene. The CDR3 length is 19 residues. The junction had 15 bases not matched to a gene; V was cut back by 5 bases and J by 2 bases. The CDR3 bases are TGTGCCAGCAGTACCGGACTAGCGGGAGCCCAAGTACGTACCTACGAGCAGTACTTC. This codes for CASSTGLAGAQVRTYEQYF.

This chain joins TRBV12-3 or TRBV12-4 and TRBJ1-3, with D unclear. This CDR3 is 13 amino acids long. With 3 bases removed from V and 0 bases from J, the gap between germline ends came to 3 bases. CDR3 loop: CASSFSSGNTIYF. As DNA, the CDR3 is TGTGCCAGCAGTTTTAGCTCTGGAAACACCATATATTTT.

V and J are TRBV5-1 and TRBJ2-7, with 7 bases identical to TRBD1. J was trimmed by 2 bases and V by 0 bases; bases with no gene match: 5. Germline assignment: CDR1 SGHRS and CDR2 YFSETQ. The CDR3 sequence is 15 residues long. DNA for the CDR3: TGCGCCAGCAGCTTGGATGACAGGGCCGCCTACGAGCAGTACTTC. The encoded protein is CASSLDDRAAYEQYF.

This clone was counted between two and nine times. The V call is TRBV13, the J call TRBJ2-7; D remains unclear. The CDR3 is 14 amino acids. With 3 bases removed from V and 0 bases from J, the gap between germline ends came to 9 bases. Germline V lookup: CDR1 PRHDT, CDR2 FYEKMQ (reference sequence). As DNA, the CDR3 is TGTGCCAGCAGCTTGAAGGGTTTCTCCTACGAGCAGTACTTC. Encoded protein: CASSLKGFSYEQYF.

The chain combines TRBV28 with TRBJ2-3; D remains unclear. Germline loops: CDR1 MDHEN, CDR2 SYDVKM. The V and J ends lost 6 bases and 4 bases respectively, with 23 bases between them. This CDR3 has 17 residues. The CDR3 DNA sequence: TGTGCCAGCAGCCTATTCGGTCGGGCTCCTTTCCCAGATACGCAGTATTTT. It specifies CASSLFGRAPFPDTQYF. Filled out from reference TRBV28 and TRBJ2-3, the complete variable domain reads DVKVTQSSRYLVKRTGEKVFLECVQDMDHENMFWYRQDPGLGLRLIYFSYDVKMKEKGDIPEGYSVSREKKERFSLILESASTNQTSMYLCASSLFGRAPFPDTQYFGPGTRLTVL.

The chain is built from TRBV19 and TRBJ2-3; no firm D call. V dropped 5 bases and J dropped 5 bases, with 17 bases sitting between them. Per the germline V gene, CDR1 is LNHDA and CDR2 is SQIVND (reference sequence). The CDR3 totals 15 residues. CDR3 protein: CASSYREFPRDTQYF. CDR3 nucleotides: TGTGCCAGTAGTTATCGCGAGTTCCCCAGAGATACGCAGTATTTT.

J is TRBJ2-1 and V is TRBV6-5; 8 bases map to TRBD2. With V trimmed by 4 bases and J by 1 base, 3 bases remained unmatched. Germline V CDR1 and CDR2: MNHEY, SVGAGI. The CDR3 covers 15 residues. CDR3 sequence (DNA): TGTGCCAGCAGTTCTATAGCGGGGTCCTACAATGAGCAGTTCTTC. Translated, it gives CASSSIAGSYNEQFF.